What follows describes a single TCR beta chain. What it binds is not known. V was cut by 3 bases and J by 0 bases, with 18 bases left in between. Per germline, CDR1 LNHDA and CDR2 SQIVND (reference sequence). The CDR3 is 18 amino acids. This sample is drawn from a study of immune evolution from preneoplasia to lung adenocarcinoma. Study observations and caveats: Clonality was highest in normal lung, lower in later-stage lesions apparently. From normal lung to invasive adenocarcinoma, top clone frequencies appeared to decrease.

Resections took place in Japan or China from about 2013 to 2018. H&E slides confirmed each diagnosis, reviewed by two pathologists independently. Repertoires were generated with immunoSEQ multiplex PCR, while TCRdb's copy carries only in-frame clones and drops some. The top ten clones hold nearly 3.5% of a sample with roughly 2,800 clones, about 85% of them seen once. Sequenced sample: FFPE adjacent normal lung tissue. This TCR derives from a person between 70 and 80 years old with lung adenocarcinoma. The genes are TRBV19 and TRBJ1-5; possibly TRBD1 for D (5 bases). The CDR3 region has the DNA TGTGCCAGTAGTATTCCTCTGGGACGGGGTATTAGCAATCAGCCCCAGCATTTT. Translation gives CASSIPLGRGISNQPQHF.